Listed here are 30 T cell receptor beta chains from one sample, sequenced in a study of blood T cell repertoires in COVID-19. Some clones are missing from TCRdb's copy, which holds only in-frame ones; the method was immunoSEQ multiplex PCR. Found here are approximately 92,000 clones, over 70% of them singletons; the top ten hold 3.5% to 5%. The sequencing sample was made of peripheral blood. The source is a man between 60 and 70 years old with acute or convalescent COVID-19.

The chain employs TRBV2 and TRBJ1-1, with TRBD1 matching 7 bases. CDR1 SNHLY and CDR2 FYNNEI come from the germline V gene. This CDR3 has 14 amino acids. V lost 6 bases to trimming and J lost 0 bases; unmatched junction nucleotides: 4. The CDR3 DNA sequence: TGTGCCAGCAGGGGGGGACAGTTGAACACTGAAGCTTTCTTT. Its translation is CASRGGQLNTEAFF.

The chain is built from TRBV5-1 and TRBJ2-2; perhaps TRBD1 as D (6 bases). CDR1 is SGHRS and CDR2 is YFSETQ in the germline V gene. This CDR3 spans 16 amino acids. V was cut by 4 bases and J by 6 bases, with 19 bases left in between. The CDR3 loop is CASSLTPGQVAGELFF. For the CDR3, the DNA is TGCGCCAGCAGCCTGACTCCGGGACAAGTGGCCGGGGAGCTGTTTTTT.

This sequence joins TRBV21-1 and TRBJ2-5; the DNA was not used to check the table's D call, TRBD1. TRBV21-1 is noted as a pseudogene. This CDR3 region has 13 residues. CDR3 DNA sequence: TGTGCCAGCAGACGACACGGTGGGGAGACCCAGTACTTC. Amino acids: CASRRHGGETQYF.

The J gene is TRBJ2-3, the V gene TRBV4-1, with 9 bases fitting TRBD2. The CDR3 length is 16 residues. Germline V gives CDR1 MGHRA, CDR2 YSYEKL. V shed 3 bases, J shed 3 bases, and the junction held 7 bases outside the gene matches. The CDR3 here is CASSHPGTSSTDTQYF. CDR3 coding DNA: TGCGCCAGCAGCCATCCTGGGACTAGCAGTACAGATACGCAGTATTTT.

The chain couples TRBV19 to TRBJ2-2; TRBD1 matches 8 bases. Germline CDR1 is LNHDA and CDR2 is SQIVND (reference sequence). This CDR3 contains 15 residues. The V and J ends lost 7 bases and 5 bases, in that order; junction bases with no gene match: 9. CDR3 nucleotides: TGTGCCAGTAAGTCGGACAGGGAGGTAACCGGGGAGCTGTTTTTT. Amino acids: CASKSDREVTGELFF.

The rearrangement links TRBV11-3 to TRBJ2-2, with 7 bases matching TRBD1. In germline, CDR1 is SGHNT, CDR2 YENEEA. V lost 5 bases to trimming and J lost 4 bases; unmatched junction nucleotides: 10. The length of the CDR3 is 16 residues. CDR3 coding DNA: TGTGCCAGCAGCGGCCGAGGGACAGAGCTCACCGGGGAGCTGTTTTTT. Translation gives CASSGRGTELTGELFF.

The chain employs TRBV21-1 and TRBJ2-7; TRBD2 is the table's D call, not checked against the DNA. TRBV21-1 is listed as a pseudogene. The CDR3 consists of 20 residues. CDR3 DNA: TGTGCCAGCAGCAAAGCGTGGGCTAGCGGGAGGGTTCTCAGCTCCTACGAGCAGTACGTC. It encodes CASSKAWASGRVLSSYEQYV.

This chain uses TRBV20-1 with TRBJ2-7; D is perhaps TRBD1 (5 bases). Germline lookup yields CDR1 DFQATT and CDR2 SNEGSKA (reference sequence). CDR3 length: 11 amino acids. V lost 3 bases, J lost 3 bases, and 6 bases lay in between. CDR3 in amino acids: CSASRVYEQYF. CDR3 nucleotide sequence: TGCAGTGCTAGCAGGGTCTACGAGCAGTACTTC.

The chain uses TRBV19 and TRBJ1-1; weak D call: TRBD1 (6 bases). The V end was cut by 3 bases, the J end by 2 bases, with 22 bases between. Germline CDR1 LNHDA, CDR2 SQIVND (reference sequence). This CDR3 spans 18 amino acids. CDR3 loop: CASSIGDLTGPLNTEAFF. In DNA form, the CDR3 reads TGTGCCAGTAGTATTGGCGATTTGACAGGCCCCTTAAACACTGAAGCTTTCTTT.

The CDR3 DNA sequence: TGTGCCAGCAGACCACGGACAGGGTCCACTGAAGCTTTCTTT. Protein: CASRPRTGSTEAFF. The V gene is TRBV3-1 (or the pseudogene TRBV3-2), the J gene TRBJ1-1, with 8 bases lining up with TRBD1. The CDR3 runs to 14 residues. Germline lookup yields CDR1 LGHDT and CDR2 YNNKEL (reference sequence). V lost 6 bases, J lost 4 bases, and 7 bases stayed unmatched.

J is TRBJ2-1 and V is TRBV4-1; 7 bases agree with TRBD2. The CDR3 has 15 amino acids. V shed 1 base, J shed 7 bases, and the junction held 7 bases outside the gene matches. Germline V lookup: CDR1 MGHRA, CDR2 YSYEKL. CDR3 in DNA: TGCGCCAGCAGCCAAGTATCGGGAGGCTTGAATGAGCAGTTCTTC. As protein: CASSQVSGGLNEQFF.

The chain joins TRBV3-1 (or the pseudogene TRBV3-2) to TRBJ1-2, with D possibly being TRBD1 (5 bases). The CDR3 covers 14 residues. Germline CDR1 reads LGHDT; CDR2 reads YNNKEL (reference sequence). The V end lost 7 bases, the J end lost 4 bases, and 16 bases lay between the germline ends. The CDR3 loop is CASTNGGGLYGYTF. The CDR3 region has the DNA TGTGCCAGCACCAATGGGGGGGGACTCTATGGCTACACCTTC.

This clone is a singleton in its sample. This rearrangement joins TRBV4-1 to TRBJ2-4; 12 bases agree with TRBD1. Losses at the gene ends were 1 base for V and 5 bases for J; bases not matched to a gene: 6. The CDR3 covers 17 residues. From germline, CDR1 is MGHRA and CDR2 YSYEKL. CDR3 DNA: TGCGCCAGCAGCCAAGCCCCGGGACAGGGGGCCGAAAACATTCAGTACTTC. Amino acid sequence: CASSQAPGQGAENIQYF.

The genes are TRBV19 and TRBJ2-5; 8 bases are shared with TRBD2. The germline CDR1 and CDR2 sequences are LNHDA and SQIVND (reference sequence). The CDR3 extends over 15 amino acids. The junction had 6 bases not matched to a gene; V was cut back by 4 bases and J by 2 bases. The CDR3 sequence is CASSKSGGRQETQYF. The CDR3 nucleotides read TGTGCCAGTAGTAAGAGCGGGGGACGGCAAGAGACCCAGTACTTC.

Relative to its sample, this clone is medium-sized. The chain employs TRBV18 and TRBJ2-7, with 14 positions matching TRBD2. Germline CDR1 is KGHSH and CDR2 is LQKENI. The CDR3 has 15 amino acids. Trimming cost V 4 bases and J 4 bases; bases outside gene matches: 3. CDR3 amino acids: CASSQTSGRGYEQYV. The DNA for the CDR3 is TGTGCCAGCTCACAGACTAGCGGGAGGGGGTACGAGCAGTACGTC.

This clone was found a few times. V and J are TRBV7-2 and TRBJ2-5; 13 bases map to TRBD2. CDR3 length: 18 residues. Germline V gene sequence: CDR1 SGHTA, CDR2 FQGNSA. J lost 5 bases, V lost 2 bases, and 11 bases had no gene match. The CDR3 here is CASSLIFGGLAGAETQYF. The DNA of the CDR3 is TGTGCCAGCAGCTTAATCTTCGGAGGACTAGCGGGAGCTGAGACCCAGTACTTC.

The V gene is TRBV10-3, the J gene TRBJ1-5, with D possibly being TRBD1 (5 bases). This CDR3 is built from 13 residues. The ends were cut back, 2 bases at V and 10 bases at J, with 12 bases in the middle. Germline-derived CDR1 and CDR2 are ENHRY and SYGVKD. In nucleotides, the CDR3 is TGTGCCATCAGTGAGCGGGGGAATCCCCCCCAGCATTTT. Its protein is CAISERGNPPQHF.

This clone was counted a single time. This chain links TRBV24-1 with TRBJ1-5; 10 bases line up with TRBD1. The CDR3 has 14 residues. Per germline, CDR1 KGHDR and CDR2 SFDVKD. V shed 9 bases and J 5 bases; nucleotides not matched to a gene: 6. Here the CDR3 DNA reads TGTGCCACCTCTCCGGGACAGGGGTATCAGCCCCAGCATTTT. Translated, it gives CATSPGQGYQPQHF.

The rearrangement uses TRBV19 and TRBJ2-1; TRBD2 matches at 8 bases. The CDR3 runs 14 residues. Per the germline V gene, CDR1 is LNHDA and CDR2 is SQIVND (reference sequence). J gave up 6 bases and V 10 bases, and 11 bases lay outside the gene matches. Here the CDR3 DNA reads TGTGCCACGAAATCGGGACTAGTGAGCAATGAGCAGTTCTTC. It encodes CATKSGLVSNEQFF. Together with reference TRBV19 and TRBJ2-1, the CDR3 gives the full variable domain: DGGITQSPKYLFRKEGQNVTLSCEQNLNHDAMYWYRQDPGQGLRLIYYSQIVNDFQKGDIAEGYSVSREKKESFPLTVTSAQKNPTAFYLCATKSGLVSNEQFFGPGTRLTVL.

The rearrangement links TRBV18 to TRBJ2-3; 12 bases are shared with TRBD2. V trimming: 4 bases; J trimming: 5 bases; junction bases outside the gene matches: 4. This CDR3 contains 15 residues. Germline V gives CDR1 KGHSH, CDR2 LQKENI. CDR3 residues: CASSLTSGSLDTQYF. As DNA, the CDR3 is TGTGCCAGCTCACTGACTAGCGGGAGTTTAGATACGCAGTATTTT.

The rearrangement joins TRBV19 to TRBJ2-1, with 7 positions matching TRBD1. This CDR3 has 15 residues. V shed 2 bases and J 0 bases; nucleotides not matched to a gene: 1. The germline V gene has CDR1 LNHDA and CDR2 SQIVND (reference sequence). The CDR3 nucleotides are TGTGCCAGTAGTATACAGGGGGTCTCCTACAATGAGCAGTTCTTC. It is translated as CASSIQGVSYNEQFF.

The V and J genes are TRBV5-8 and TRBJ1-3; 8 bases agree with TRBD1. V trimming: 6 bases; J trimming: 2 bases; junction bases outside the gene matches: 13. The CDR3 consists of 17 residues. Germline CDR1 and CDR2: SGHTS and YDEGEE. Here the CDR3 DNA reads TGTGCCAGCAACGACCGACAGGGGAGTAGGACTGGAAACACCATATATTTT. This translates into CASNDRQGSRTGNTIYF.

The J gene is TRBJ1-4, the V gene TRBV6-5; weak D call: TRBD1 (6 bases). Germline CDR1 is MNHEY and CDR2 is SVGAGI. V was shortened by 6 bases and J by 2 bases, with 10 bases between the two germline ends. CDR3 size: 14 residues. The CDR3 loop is CASSQQGTNEKLFF. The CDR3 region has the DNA TGTGCCAGCAGCCAACAGGGCACTAATGAAAAACTGTTTTTT.

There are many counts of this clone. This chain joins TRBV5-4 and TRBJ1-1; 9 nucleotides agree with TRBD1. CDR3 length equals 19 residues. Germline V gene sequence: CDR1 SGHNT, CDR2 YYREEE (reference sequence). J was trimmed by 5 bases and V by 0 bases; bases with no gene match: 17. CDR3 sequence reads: CASSLVGTGFGGQRTEAFF. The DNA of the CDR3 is TGTGCCAGCAGCTTGGTAGGGACAGGGTTCGGGGGGCAGCGGACTGAAGCTTTCTTT. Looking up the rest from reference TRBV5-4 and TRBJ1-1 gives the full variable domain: ETGVTQSPTHLIKTRGQQVTLRCSSQSGHNTVSWYQQALGQGPQFIFQYYREEENGRGNFPPRFSGLQFPNYSSELNVNALELDDSALYLCASSLVGTGFGGQRTEAFFGQGTRLTVV.

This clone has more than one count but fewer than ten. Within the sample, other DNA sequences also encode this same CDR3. The CDR3 loop is CASSPGQGGNEQFF. The CDR3 nucleotides are TGTGCCAGCTCACCGGGACAGGGTGGGAATGAGCAGTTCTTC. V gene TRBV18 combines with J gene TRBJ2-1; 9 bases fit TRBD1. Trimming at V came to 3 bases and at J to 7 bases, leaving 4 bases not matched to a gene. The CDR3 sequence is 14 residues long. Germline values: CDR1 KGHSH, CDR2 LQKENI. The full variable domain, completed using reference TRBV18 and TRBJ2-1, is NAGVMQNPRHLVRRRGQEARLRCSPMKGHSHVYWYRQLPEEGLKFMVYLQKENIIDESGMPKERFSAEFPKEGPSILRIQQVVRGDSAAYFCASSPGQGGNEQFFGPGTRLTVL.

The CDR3 spells CASSRGQGIVVTEAFF. The CDR3 DNA sequence: TGTGCCAGCAGCCGAGGACAGGGAATAGTAGTAACTGAAGCTTTCTTT. This chain joins TRBV3-1 (or the pseudogene TRBV3-2) and TRBJ1-1; 8 nucleotides line up with TRBD1. The V segment lost 4 bases and the J segment 5 bases; nucleotides outside the gene matches: 12. This CDR3 is 16 amino acids long. Germline values: CDR1 LGHDT, CDR2 YNNKEL (reference sequence).

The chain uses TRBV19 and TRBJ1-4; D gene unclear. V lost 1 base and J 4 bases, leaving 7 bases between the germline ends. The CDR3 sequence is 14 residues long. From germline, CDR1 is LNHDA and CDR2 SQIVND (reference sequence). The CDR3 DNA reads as TGTGCCAGTAGTATAGGACTGAATAATGAAAAACTGTTTTTT. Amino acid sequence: CASSIGLNNEKLFF.

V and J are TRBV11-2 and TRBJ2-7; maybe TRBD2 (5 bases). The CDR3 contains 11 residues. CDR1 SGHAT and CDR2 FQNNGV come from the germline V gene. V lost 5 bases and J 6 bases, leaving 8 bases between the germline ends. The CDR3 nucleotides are TGTGCCAGCAGCCGGACTCGCGAGCAGTACGTC. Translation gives CASSRTREQYV.

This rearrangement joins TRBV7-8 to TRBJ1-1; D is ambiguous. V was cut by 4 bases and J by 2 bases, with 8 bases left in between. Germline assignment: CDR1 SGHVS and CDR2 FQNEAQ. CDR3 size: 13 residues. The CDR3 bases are TGTGCCAGCAGCTCAGACATTAACACTGAAGCTTTCTTT. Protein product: CASSSDINTEAFF.

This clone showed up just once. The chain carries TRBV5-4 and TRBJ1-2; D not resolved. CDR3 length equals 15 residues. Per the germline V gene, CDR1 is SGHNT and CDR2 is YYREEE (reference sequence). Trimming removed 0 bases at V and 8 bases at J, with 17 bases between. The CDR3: CASSLDGLSSRGYTF. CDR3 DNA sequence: TGTGCCAGCAGCTTGGATGGACTCTCGTCCAGGGGCTACACCTTC.